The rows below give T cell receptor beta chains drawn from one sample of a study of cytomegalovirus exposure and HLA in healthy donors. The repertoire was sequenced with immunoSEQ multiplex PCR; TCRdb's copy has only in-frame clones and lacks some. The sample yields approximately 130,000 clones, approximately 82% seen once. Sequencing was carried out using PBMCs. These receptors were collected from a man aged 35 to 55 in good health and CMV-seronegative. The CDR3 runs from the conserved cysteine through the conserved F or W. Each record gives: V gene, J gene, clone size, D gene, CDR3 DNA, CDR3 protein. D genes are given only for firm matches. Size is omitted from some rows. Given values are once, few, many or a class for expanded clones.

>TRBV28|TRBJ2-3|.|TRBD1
TGTGCCAGCAGTTTGGGACAGGGGGTGACAGATACGCAGTATTTT
CASSLGQGVTDTQYF
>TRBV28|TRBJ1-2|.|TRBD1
TGTGCCAGCAGACAGGGGTATGACTACACCTTC
CASRQGYDYTF
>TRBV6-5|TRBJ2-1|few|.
TGTGCCAGTCGACTGGGACTGTTCAATGAGCAGTTCTTC
CASRLGLFNEQFF
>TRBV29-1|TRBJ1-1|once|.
TGCAGCGTGGGTACAGGGAACACTGAAGCTTTCTTT
CSVGTGNTEAFF
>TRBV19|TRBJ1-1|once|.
TGTGCCAGTAGTATTCGGGGGGCGGCTTTCTTT
CASSIRGAAFF
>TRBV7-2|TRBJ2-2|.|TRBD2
TGTGCCAGCAGCCCGAGAGCCGGGAGGAGTACCGGGGAGCTGTTTTTT
CASSPRAGRSTGELFF
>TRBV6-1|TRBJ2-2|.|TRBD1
TGTGCCAGCAGTGAAGTTATTAAGGCGACAGGGGGTGTTGGTACCGGGGAGCTGTTTTTT
CASSEVIKATGGVGTGELFF
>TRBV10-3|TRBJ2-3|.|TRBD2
TGTGCCATCAGACGTATTGGGACTAGCGGGAGGACTGATACGCAGTATTTT
CAIRRIGTSGRTDTQYF
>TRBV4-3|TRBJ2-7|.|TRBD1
TGCGCCAGCAGCCTAGGACAGGGGCGGACCTACGAGCAGTACTTC
CASSLGQGRTYEQYF
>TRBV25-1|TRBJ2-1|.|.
TGTGCCACCACACCCAGGGGCAACAATGAGCAGTTCTTC
CATTPRGNNEQFF
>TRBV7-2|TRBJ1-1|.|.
TGTGCCAGCAGCCGGGGACAGAACACTGAAGCTTTCTTT
CASSRGQNTEAFF
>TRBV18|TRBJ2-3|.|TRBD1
TGTGCCAGCTCACTGGGACAGACAAGCACAGATACGCAGTATTTT
CASSLGQTSTDTQYF
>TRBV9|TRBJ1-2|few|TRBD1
TGTGCCAGCAGCGCATCCGGGACAGCCTATGGCTACACCTTC
CASSASGTAYGYTF
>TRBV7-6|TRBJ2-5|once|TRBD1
TGTGCCAGCAGCTTAAGGGACAGGGGCGGTGTGCAGTACTTC
CASSLRDRGGVQYF
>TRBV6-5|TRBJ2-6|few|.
TGTGCCACTCAGGGGGGCCGCTCTGGGGCCAACGTCCTGACTTTC
CATQGGRSGANVLTF
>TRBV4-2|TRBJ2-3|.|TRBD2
TGTGCCAGCAGCCGCGGACTAGCGGGGGAGTCGGATACGCAGTATTTT
CASSRGLAGESDTQYF
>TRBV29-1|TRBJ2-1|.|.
TGCAGCGTTCCGCCTATTTTGCGGGGCTACAATGAGCAGTTCTTC
CSVPPILRGYNEQFF
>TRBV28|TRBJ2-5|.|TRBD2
TGTGCCATTTCCGGGGGGGGCTCTAACCAAGAGACCCAGTACTTC
CAISGGGSNQETQYF
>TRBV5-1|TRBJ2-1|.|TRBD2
TGCGCCAGCAGCTTGTACGGCTCGGGGGGAAATGAGCAGTTCTTC
CASSLYGSGGNEQFF
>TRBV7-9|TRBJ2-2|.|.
TGTGCCAGCAGCTTAGAGCGGACCGGGGAGCTGTTTTTT
CASSLERTGELFF
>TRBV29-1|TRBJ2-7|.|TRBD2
TGCAGCGTGGAGCGGGGGCCCGCCTACGAGCAGTACTTC
CSVERGPAYEQYF
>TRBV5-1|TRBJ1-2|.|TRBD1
TGCGCCAGCAGCTTGGGACAGGGGGCTAACTATGGCTACACCTTC
CASSLGQGANYGYTF
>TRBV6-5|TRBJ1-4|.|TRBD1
TGTGCCAGCAGCGAAGGGGGCTCCGGTGAAAAACTGTTTTTT
CASSEGGSGEKLFF
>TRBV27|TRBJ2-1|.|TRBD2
TGTGCCAGCAGTCCCTCGGGACTAGCGGGAGGGAGCTCCTACAATGAGCAGTTCTTC
CASSPSGLAGGSSYNEQFF
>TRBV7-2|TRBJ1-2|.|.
TGTGCCAGCAGCTTAGGGTCGGGACATAACTATGGCTACACCTTC
CASSLGSGHNYGYTF
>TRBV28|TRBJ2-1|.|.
TGTGCCGGATGGTCGGGGAACACCAATGAGCAGTTCTTC
CAGWSGNTNEQFF
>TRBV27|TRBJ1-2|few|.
TGTGCCAGCAGTTTAGTCGGCGGCAGGGCTAGTGGCTACACCTTC
CASSLVGGRASGYTF
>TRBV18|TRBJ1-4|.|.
TGTGCCAGCTCCGTTATAAGCCTGGAAAAACTGTTTTTT
CASSVISLEKLFF
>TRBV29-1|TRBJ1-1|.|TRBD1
TGCAGCGTCCGGGACAGTCTCGTCTTGAACACTGAAGCTTTCTTT
CSVRDSLVLNTEAFF
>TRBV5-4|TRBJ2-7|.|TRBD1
TGTGCCAGCAGCTGGACAGGGGGCAGGAACGAGCAGTACTTC
CASSWTGGRNEQYF
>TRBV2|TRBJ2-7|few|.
TGTGCCAGCCAGGTGCCGCCCTACGAGCAGTACTTC
CASQVPPYEQYF
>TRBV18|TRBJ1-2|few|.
TGTGCCAGCTCATCCTGGGCACGAGCTAACTATGGCTACACCTTC
CASSSWARANYGYTF
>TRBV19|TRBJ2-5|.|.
TGTGCCAGTACTGAGCGTGGAAGAGAGACCCAGTACTTC
CASTERGRETQYF
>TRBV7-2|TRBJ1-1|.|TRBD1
TGTGCCAGCAGCCCCCGAGGGACAGCCGAAGCTTTCTTT
CASSPRGTAEAFF
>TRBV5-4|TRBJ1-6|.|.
TGTGCCAGCAGCTGGGGGGAAACCTATAATTCACCCCTCCACTTT
CASSWGETYNSPLHF
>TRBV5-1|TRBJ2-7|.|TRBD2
TGCGCCAGCAGCTTGGGATTAGCGGGAGGGTACCGCTACGAGCAGTACTTC
CASSLGLAGGYRYEQYF
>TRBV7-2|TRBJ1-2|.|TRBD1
TGTGCCAGCAGCCAGGACAGGGACTATGGCTACACCTTC
CASSQDRDYGYTF
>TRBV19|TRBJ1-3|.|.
TGTGCCAGTAGAAGCGCTTCAGGAAACACCATATATTTT
CASRSASGNTIYF
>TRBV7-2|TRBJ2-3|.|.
TGTGCCAGCAGCTTAGAGGTGACTCCATACACAGATACGCAGTATTTT
CASSLEVTPYTDTQYF
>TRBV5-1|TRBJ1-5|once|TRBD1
TGCGCCAGCAGCTTGGGGGACAGTGAAAATCAGCCCCAGCATTTT
CASSLGDSENQPQHF
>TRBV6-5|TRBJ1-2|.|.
TGTGCCAGCAGTCGTAGCGGGGGCGATGGCTACACCTTC
CASSRSGGDGYTF
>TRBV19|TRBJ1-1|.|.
TGTGCCAGTAGTTGGGGTCAGAGCGGCACTGAAGCTTTCTTT
CASSWGQSGTEAFF
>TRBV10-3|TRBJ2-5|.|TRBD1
TGTGCCACCGGACAGGACAACTCAGAGACCCAGTACTTC
CATGQDNSETQYF
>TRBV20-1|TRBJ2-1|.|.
TGCAGTGCAATCAACAATGAGCAGTTCTTC
CSAINNEQFF
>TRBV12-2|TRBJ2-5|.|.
TGTGCAAGTCGCTTAGGGGGCACCGGGGAGACCCAGTACTTC
CASRLGGTGETQYF
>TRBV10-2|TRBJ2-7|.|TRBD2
TGCGCCAGCAGTGGGACTAGCGGGCTCTACGAGCAGTACTTC
CASSGTSGLYEQYF
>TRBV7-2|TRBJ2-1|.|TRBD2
TGTGCCAGCAGCTTTCCCCTAGCGGGGGGGCCCAATGAGCAGTTCTTC
CASSFPLAGGPNEQFF
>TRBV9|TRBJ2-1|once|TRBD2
TGTGCCAGCAGCGTAGGCGGGGGGCAGTACAATGAGCAGTTCTTC
CASSVGGGQYNEQFF
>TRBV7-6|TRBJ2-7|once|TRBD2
TGTGCCAGCAGCTTAGTGGGAGGGAATGAGCAGTACTTC
CASSLVGGNEQYF
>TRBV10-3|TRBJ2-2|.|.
TGTGCCATCCGGGACAAACTCACCGGGGAGCTGTTTTTT
CAIRDKLTGELFF
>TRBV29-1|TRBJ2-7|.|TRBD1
TGCAGCGTATCCGGGACAGAACTCCTTTACGAGCAGTACTTC
CSVSGTELLYEQYF
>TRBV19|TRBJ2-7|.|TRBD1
TGTGCCAGTAGTATAAATACAGGGGATTCCTACGAGCAGTACTTC
CASSINTGDSYEQYF
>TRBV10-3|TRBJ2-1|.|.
TGTGCCATCAGTGACTTCGGACAAGGGAACAATGAGCAGTTCTTC
CAISDFGQGNNEQFF